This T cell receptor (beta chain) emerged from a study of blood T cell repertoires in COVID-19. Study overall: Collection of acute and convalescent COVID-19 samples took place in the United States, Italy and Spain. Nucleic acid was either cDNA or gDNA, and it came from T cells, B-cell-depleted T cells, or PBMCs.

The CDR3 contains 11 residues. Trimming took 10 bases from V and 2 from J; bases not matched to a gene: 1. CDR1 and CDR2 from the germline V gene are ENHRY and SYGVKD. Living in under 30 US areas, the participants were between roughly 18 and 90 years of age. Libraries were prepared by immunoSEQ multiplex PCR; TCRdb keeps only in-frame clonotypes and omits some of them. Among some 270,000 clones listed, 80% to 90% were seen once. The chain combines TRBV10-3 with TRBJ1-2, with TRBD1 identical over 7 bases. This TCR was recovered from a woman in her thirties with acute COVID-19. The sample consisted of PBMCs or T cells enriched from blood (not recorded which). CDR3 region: CATGGNYGYTF. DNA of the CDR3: TGTGCCACAGGGGGGAACTATGGCTACACCTTC.